The source of this TCR beta chain is a study of cytomegalovirus exposure and HLA in healthy donors. Study results and limitations: Further analysis, carried out later, found HLA-associated TCR beta chains more clonally expanded than equally common other chains.

13 Jbeta primers and 60 Vbeta primers were used for the PCR. Per the study methods: In a later analysis, roughly 11 million of 65 million to 90 million unique beta chains occurred in at least two donors. Some clones are missing from TCRdb's copy, which holds only in-frame ones; the method was immunoSEQ multiplex PCR. V, J and clone size reflect that table, while D and trimming were determined from the DNA. Of fewer than 200,000 clones listed, just under 80% are singletons. V lost 5 bases, J lost 2 bases, and 3 bases stayed unmatched. Germline V CDR1 and CDR2: SGHNT, YENEEA. The CDR3 sequence is 13 residues long. A word on this clone: The antigen is unknown.

The sequencing sample was made of PBMCs. The chain has TRBV11-3 and TRBJ2-7, with TRBD1 matching 7 bases. The receptor was isolated from a female donor in good health and CMV-seronegative. This CDR3 is CASSLGTAYEQYF. CDR3 nucleotides: TGTGCCAGCAGCCTGGGGACAGCCTACGAGCAGTACTTC. Full variable domain (rest looked up from reference TRBV11-3 and TRBJ2-7): EAGVVQSPRYKIIEKKQPVAFWCNPISGHNTLYWYLQNLGQGPELLIRYENEEAVDDSQLPKDRFSAERLKGVDSTLKIQPAELGDSAVYLCASSLGTAYEQYFGPGTRLTVT.